Listed below are T cell receptor beta chains from one sample, sequenced in a study of early T cells in non-severe SARS-CoV-2 infection. TCRdb independently ran MiXCR on the 5' RACE reads; one entry per CDR3 protein. This table holds just under 65,000 distinct CDR3 sequences, around 13% found once. The material sequenced was whole blood. These receptors originate from an adult who was a healthcare worker with PCR-confirmed SARS-CoV-2 infection or an uninfected control (not recorded which). Both conserved end residues are trimmed from each CDR3. Each record gives: J gene, V gene, CDR3 protein.

J: TRBJ1-6; V: TRBV2; CDR3: ASTVQGAGGNSPLH
J: TRBJ2-7; V: TRBV6-6; CDR3: ASSFYPDPYEQY
J: TRBJ2-3; V: TRBV6-6; CDR3: ASTASTDTQY
J: TRBJ1-1; V: TRBV7-8; CDR3: ASSSIRVGAEAF
J: TRBJ2-7; V: TRBV12-3/TRBV12-4; CDR3: ASSHTGFTNEQY
J: TRBJ2-7; V: TRBV2; CDR3: ASGRQPSYEQY
J: TRBJ2-3; V: TRBV10-3; CDR3: AISAGRGGRTDTQY
J: TRBJ2-1; V: TRBV20-1; CDR3: SARGGVASGNEQF
J: TRBJ2-1; V: TRBV7-2; CDR3: ASSLDLAIAGHEQF
J: TRBJ2-2; V: TRBV2; CDR3: ASSEESAGELF
J: TRBJ2-7; V: TRBV5-4; CDR3: ASSLTGHEGEQY
J: TRBJ2-3; V: TRBV20-1; CDR3: SASTGKNTDTQY
J: TRBJ1-2; V: TRBV11-2; CDR3: ASSTWENPLGYT
J: TRBJ1-5; V: TRBV2; CDR3: ASSGRGYNQPQH
J: TRBJ2-3; V: TRBV29-1; CDR3: SVDVPDDPFTDTQY
J: TRBJ2-7; V: TRBV10-1; CDR3: ASSESYRGGLLY
J: TRBJ1-1; V: TRBV19; CDR3: ASSIHTEAF
J: TRBJ2-1; V: TRBV12-3/TRBV12-4; CDR3: ASSPSLTGREQF
J: TRBJ2-3; V: TRBV6-5; CDR3: ASSTQY
J: TRBJ1-5; V: TRBV12-5; CDR3: ASGLGRNQPQH
J: TRBJ2-1; V: TRBV20-1; CDR3: SARAGTEFYNEQF
J: TRBJ2-7; V: TRBV5-1; CDR3: ASSPRQGAYEQY
J: TRBJ1-4; V: TRBV21-1; CDR3: PEDRENEKLF
J: TRBJ2-7; V: TRBV5-4; CDR3: ASSLGGSRTYEQY
J: TRBJ1-1; V: TRBV9; CDR3: ASSLGHMNTEAF
J: TRBJ2-7; V: TRBV29-1; CDR3: SVAGQGSYEQY
J: TRBJ2-1; V: TRBV12-3/TRBV12-4; CDR3: ASSPNSYNEQF
J: TRBJ1-6; V: TRBV14; CDR3: ASSHRTGRNSPLH
J: TRBJ2-3; V: TRBV5-1; CDR3: ASGTVGTGSADTQY
J: TRBJ1-5; V: TRBV29-1; CDR3: SVVVSGDQPQH
J: TRBJ2-1; V: TRBV9; CDR3: ASSAPGTSVSEQF
J: TRBJ1-5; V: TRBV7-2; CDR3: ASSMNSNQPQH
J: TRBJ1-6; V: TRBV20-1; CDR3: SAGQADNSPLH
J: TRBJ2-2; V: TRBV10-1; CDR3: ASSEAPWGGRGTGELF
J: TRBJ2-3; V: TRBV29-1; CDR3: SVEWAASTDTQY
J: TRBJ1-2; V: TRBV6-2/TRBV6-3; CDR3: ASSYDSGAANYGYT
J: TRBJ1-2; V: TRBV7-6; CDR3: ASSPGGAVSYGYT
J: TRBJ1-4; V: TRBV11-2; CDR3: ASSPAGRVRANEKLF
J: TRBJ2-7; V: TRBV5-5; CDR3: ASSSRERGHYEQY
J: TRBJ2-7; V: TRBV6-2/TRBV6-3; CDR3: ASSYSVGGSYEQY
J: TRBJ1-4; V: TRBV10-3; CDR3: AISISDRGKETNEKLF
J: TRBJ2-1; V: TRBV11-2; CDR3: ASSSTSGGGAWEQF
J: TRBJ1-2; V: TRBV12-3/TRBV12-4; CDR3: ASSLGDRGSYGYT
J: TRBJ2-7; V: TRBV20-1; CDR3: SASTDSIYEQY
J: TRBJ1-2; V: TRBV5-1; CDR3: ASSEGQGAYGYT
J: TRBJ1-1; V: TRBV30; CDR3: AWSLGGTLNTEAF
J: TRBJ2-7; V: TRBV20-1; CDR3: SATTVLEQY
J: TRBJ2-5; V: TRBV20-1; CDR3: SALRGKETQY